A selection of T cell receptor beta chains follows, all from one sample in a study of cytomegalovirus exposure and HLA in healthy donors. The protocol was immunoSEQ multiplex PCR, while the TCRdb copy is restricted to in-frame clones and leaves out a portion. The sample consists of hundreds of thousands of clones, 75% to 90% of them appearing once. The sequenced sample consisted of PBMCs. All receptors derive from a woman between 18 and 29 years old in good health and CMV-seronegative. The CDR3 runs from the conserved cysteine through the conserved F or W. The D gene is left open where the match is weak. The size field is filled for only some rows; it gives once, few, many or a size class.

-	TRBV6-5	TRBJ1-4	TRBD1	CASRYRSGQTNEKLFF	TGTGCCAGCAGGTACCGCTCGGGACAGACTAATGAAAAACTGTTTTTT
-	TRBV6-5	TRBJ2-5	TRBD2	CASSSDRLAGQETQYF	TGTGCCAGCAGTTCCGACAGGCTAGCGGGACAAGAGACCCAGTACTTC
once	TRBV13	TRBJ1-5	-	CASSPGHLNQPQHF	TGTGCCAGCAGCCCAGGACACTTAAATCAGCCCCAGCATTTT
-	TRBV11-2	TRBJ2-7	-	CASSPTNSGYEQYF	TGTGCCAGCAGTCCCACTAATTCCGGGTACGAGCAGTACTTC
-	TRBV30	TRBJ2-5	-	CAWSVGATRGETQYF	TGTGCCTGGAGTGTAGGGGCGACTAGGGGAGAGACCCAGTACTTC
-	TRBV27	TRBJ2-1	TRBD2	CASEGPGLAAFNEQFF	TGTGCCAGCGAAGGACCGGGACTAGCGGCTTTCAATGAGCAGTTCTTC
-	TRBV7-9	TRBJ1-2	TRBD1	CASSLGLGGLDGYTF	TGTGCCAGCAGCTTAGGGCTAGGGGGCTTAGATGGCTACACCTTC
-	TRBV2	TRBJ2-7	TRBD1	CASKPGQGSYEQYF	TGTGCCAGCAAGCCGGGACAGGGGTCCTACGAGCAGTACTTC
few	TRBV2	TRBJ1-1	TRBD1	CASSQGAAEAFF	TGTGCCAGCAGCCAGGGGGCGGCTGAAGCTTTCTTT
-	TRBV5-4	TRBJ1-4	TRBD1	CASSRTGTVEKLFF	TGTGCCAGCAGCCGGACAGGGACAGTTGAAAAACTGTTTTTT
-	TRBV14	TRBJ2-1	TRBD1	CASSSWDRVGNEQFF	TGTGCCAGCAGCAGCTGGGACAGGGTTGGCAATGAGCAGTTCTTC
-	TRBV5-1	TRBJ1-4	TRBD1	CASSSSPGTGVGEKLFF	TGCGCCAGCAGCTCGAGTCCCGGGACAGGGGTTGGTGAAAAACTGTTTTTT
-	TRBV5-6	TRBJ2-1	TRBD2	CASSSGLAGNEQFF	TGTGCCAGCAGCTCCGGACTAGCTGGCAATGAGCAGTTCTTC
few	TRBV2	TRBJ2-2	-	CASRLNTGELFF	TGTGCCAGCAGGTTAAACACCGGGGAGCTGTTTTTT
-	TRBV6-5	TRBJ2-1	-	CASSIDRSSYNEQFF	TGTGCCAGCAGCATCGACAGAAGCTCCTACAATGAGCAGTTCTTC
-	TRBV4-2	TRBJ2-5	-	CASSQSNQETQYF	TGTGCCAGCAGCCAATCAAACCAGGAGACCCAGTACTTC
-	TRBV4-2	TRBJ2-1	TRBD1	CASSRDRGATDEQFF	TGTGCCAGCAGCCGAGACAGGGGGGCGACGGATGAGCAGTTCTTC
-	TRBV15	TRBJ2-3	-	CATDQGGRGTDTQYF	TGTGCCACCGATCAGGGAGGCCGGGGCACAGATACGCAGTATTTT
-	TRBV2	TRBJ1-1	-	CASSEAGVHRGTEAFF	TGTGCCAGCAGTGAAGCGGGTGTGCACCGGGGCACTGAAGCTTTCTTT
-	TRBV25-1	TRBJ1-2	-	CASSEGDYGYTF	TGTGCCAGCAGTGAGGGAGACTATGGCTACACCTTC
-	TRBV2	TRBJ2-7	-	CASTLQGSYEQYF	TGTGCCAGCACCCTCCAGGGTAGCTACGAGCAGTACTTC
-	TRBV2	TRBJ1-5	TRBD1	CASRIDRGQSNQPQHF	TGTGCCAGCAGAATCGACAGGGGGCAGAGCAATCAGCCCCAGCATTTT
-	TRBV5-1	TRBJ2-3	TRBD1	CASSSPKDRERGNTQYF	TGCGCCAGCAGCTCCCCCAAGGACAGGGAGCGCGGTAATACGCAGTATTTT
-	TRBV28	TRBJ2-4	TRBD2	CASSSTSGSANIQYF	TGTGCCAGCAGTTCGACTAGCGGGAGTGCAAACATTCAGTACTTC
-	TRBV29-1	TRBJ2-2	-	CSVETKVTRNTGELFF	TGCAGCGTTGAAACAAAAGTGACTCGGAACACCGGGGAGCTGTTTTTT
-	TRBV29-1	TRBJ2-7	-	CSVETPGQMSYEQYF	TGCAGCGTTGAGACCCCGGGACAAATGTCCTACGAGCAGTACTTC
-	TRBV27	TRBJ2-3	-	CASSLISGRPTDTQYF	TGTGCCAGCAGTTTAATAAGCGGGCGTCCCACAGATACGCAGTATTTT
-	TRBV6-1	TRBJ1-2	-	CASSDRQADGYTF	TGTGCCAGCAGTGACAGACAGGCAGATGGCTACACCTTC
-	TRBV28	TRBJ2-7	TRBD2	CASSFLAGDEQYF	TGTGCCAGCAGTTTCCTAGCGGGGGACGAGCAGTACTTC
-	TRBV6-6	TRBJ2-7	TRBD2	CASSNTGTSVHEQYF	TGTGCCAGCAGCAACACCGGGACTAGCGTTCACGAGCAGTACTTC
-	TRBV21-1	TRBJ1-5	-	CASSKGPRGLYSNQPQHF	TGTGCCAGCAGCAAAGGTCCCAGGGGGTTATATAGCAATCAGCCCCAGCATTTT
-	TRBV18	TRBJ1-1	-	CASSPSLRKNTEAFF	TGTGCCAGCTCACCCTCTCTCAGAAAGAACACTGAAGCTTTCTTT
-	TRBV7-9	TRBJ1-2	TRBD1	CASSSYLGQGIGYTF	TGTGCCAGCAGCTCCTACCTGGGACAGGGGATAGGCTACACCTTC
-	TRBV19	TRBJ1-6	-	CASREQNSPLHF	TGTGCCAGTAGAGAACAGAATTCACCCCTCCACTTT
few	TRBV10-1	TRBJ1-2	TRBD1	CASSGTGGNGYTF	TGCGCCAGCAGTGGAACAGGGGGGAATGGCTACACCTTC
-	TRBV7-9	TRBJ2-1	TRBD2	CASSFSGLDLDEQFF	TGTGCCAGCAGCTTCTCGGGACTAGACCTGGATGAGCAGTTCTTC
-	TRBV28	TRBJ2-7	-	CASSLSQGSYEQYF	TGTGCCAGCAGTTTATCCCAGGGGTCCTACGAGCAGTACTTC
-	TRBV5-4	TRBJ2-7	TRBD2	CASSLGLAGDEQYF	TGTGCCAGCAGCTTAGGACTAGCGGGGGACGAGCAGTACTTC
-	TRBV30	TRBJ2-3	TRBD1	CAWARTGRILADTQYF	TGTGCCTGGGCTCGGACAGGCCGGATTTTAGCGGATACGCAGTATTTT
-	TRBV28	TRBJ2-7	TRBD1	CASSFPIYSTDRGYEQYF	TGTGCCAGCAGTTTCCCTATATATTCGACCGACAGGGGCTACGAGCAGTACTTC
-	TRBV11-2	TRBJ2-5	-	CASSPRKRFEETQYF	TGTGCCAGCAGCCCCAGAAAGCGGTTTGAAGAGACCCAGTACTTC
-	TRBV4-1	TRBJ1-5	TRBD1	CASSQDPTGRGGNQPQHF	TGCGCCAGCAGCCAAGATCCGACAGGGCGTGGGGGCAATCAGCCCCAGCATTTT
few	TRBV6-1	TRBJ2-7	TRBD2	CASNRGLAEEGQQYF	TGTGCCAGCAACAGGGGACTAGCGGAAGAAGGGCAGCAGTACTTC
-	TRBV9	TRBJ2-7	TRBD2	CASSARGGPTYEQYF	TGTGCCAGCAGCGCCCGGGGGGGTCCTACCTACGAGCAGTACTTC
-	TRBV7-2	TRBJ1-1	-	CASSFRQAVVTEAFF	TGTGCCAGCAGCTTCCGGCAGGCCGTTGTCACTGAAGCTTTCTTT
-	TRBV13	TRBJ1-5	TRBD1	CASSLNFRTGEGNQPQHF	TGTGCCAGCAGCCTAAACTTCAGGACAGGGGAGGGCAATCAGCCCCAGCATTTT
-	TRBV2	TRBJ2-7	-	CASSEAQGPAYEQYF	TGTGCCAGCAGTGAAGCGCAGGGTCCCGCCTACGAGCAGTACTTC
-	TRBV5-1	TRBJ1-2	-	CASSLKLSYGYTF	TGCGCCAGCAGCTTGAAACTTAGCTATGGCTACACCTTC
-	TRBV2	TRBJ1-1	TRBD1	CASLSPGQAYTEAFF	TGTGCCAGCCTATCTCCGGGACAGGCCTACACTGAAGCTTTCTTT
once	TRBV6-5	TRBJ2-7	TRBD2	CASRPTSGSYEQYF	TGTGCCAGCAGGCCCACTAGCGGCTCCTACGAGCAGTACTTC
few	TRBV30	TRBJ2-5	-	CAWSPRGRETQYF	TGTGCCTGGAGTCCCAGAGGGCGAGAGACCCAGTACTTC
-	TRBV7-9	TRBJ1-2	TRBD1	CASSLDRVGVYGYTF	TGTGCCAGCAGTTTGGACAGGGTAGGCGTCTATGGCTACACCTTC
-	TRBV6-6	TRBJ1-3	TRBD1	CASSYDRDSGNTIYF	TGTGCCAGCAGTTACGACAGGGACTCTGGAAACACCATATATTTT